These 20 T cell receptor beta chains were sequenced from one sample in a study of T cell responses to AZD1222 COVID-19 vaccine. The assay was immunoSEQ multiplex PCR, and TCRdb's table has in-frame clones only and misses some. Of 100,000 to 150,000 clones detected, approximately 89% appear once; the ten largest clones hold approximately 4.7%. The specimen was peripheral blood, collected 28 days after the second AZD1222 dose. All receptors derive from an adult who received the AZD1222 COVID-19 vaccine.

The chain has TRBV7-2 and TRBJ1-1; D is ambiguous. Per the germline V gene, CDR1 is SGHTA and CDR2 is FQGNSA. V lost 5 bases and J lost 1, with 8 bases in between. This CDR3 is 13 amino acids long. CDR3 loop: CASSGYKNTEAFF. Written as DNA, the CDR3 is TGTGCCAGCAGCGGTTATAAGAACACTGAAGCTTTCTTT.

This clone was recorded once. The V gene is TRBV30, the J gene TRBJ1-6; 10 nucleotides align to TRBD1. Germline-derived CDR1 and CDR2 are GTSNPN and SVGIG (reference sequence). Trimming took 8 bases from V and 7 from J; bases not matched to a gene: 5. The CDR3 is 13 residues long. DNA for the CDR3: TGTGCCGGTACGGGACAGGGGAATTCACCCCTCCACTTT. It translates to CAGTGQGNSPLHF.

The chain recombines TRBV3-1 (or the pseudogene TRBV3-2) with TRBJ2-5; TRBD1 agrees at 12 bases. Trimming took 8 bases from V and 7 from J; bases not matched to a gene: 8. The V gene's germline CDR1 is LGHDT and CDR2 YNNKEL (reference sequence). The length of the CDR3 is 14 residues. CDR3 sequence (DNA): TGTGCCAGCGGTGGGGACAGGGGGCGAGGGACCCAGTACTTC. The encoded protein is CASGGDRGRGTQYF.

The chain uses TRBV12-5 and TRBJ1-1, with 8 bases identical to TRBD1. This CDR3 contains 15 residues. Losses at the gene ends were 4 bases for V and 1 base for J; bases not matched to a gene: 5. Germline assignment: CDR1 LGHNT and CDR2 FRNRAP. The CDR3 spells CASGSNRGKNTEAFF. The CDR3 region has the DNA TGTGCTAGTGGTTCAAACAGGGGGAAGAACACTGAAGCTTTCTTT.

The J gene is TRBJ1-3, the V gene TRBV28; unclear D gene. V lost 3 bases, J lost 4 bases, and 4 bases lay in between. The length of the CDR3 is 12 residues. Looked up from germline, CDR1 is MDHEN and CDR2 is SYDVKM. CDR3 loop: CASSLYGNTIYF. Written as DNA, the CDR3 is TGTGCCAGCAGTTTGTACGGAAACACCATATATTTT.

V gene TRBV2 combines with J gene TRBJ1-3; tentative D call: TRBD1 (6 bases). Germline lookup yields CDR1 SNHLY and CDR2 FYNNEI. The CDR3 is 14 amino acids. Trimming removed 8 bases from V and 0 bases from J, with 11 bases in between. The CDR3 sequence: CASATGYSGNTIYF. The CDR3 coding sequence is TGTGCCAGCGCAACAGGGTACTCTGGAAACACCATATATTTT. Full variable domain (missing parts from reference TRBV2 and TRBJ1-3): EPEVTQTPSHQVTQMGQEVILRCVPISNHLYFYWYRQILGQKVEFLVSFYNNEISEKSEIFDDQFSVERPDGSNFTLKIRSTKLEDSAMYFCASATGYSGNTIYFGEGSWLTVV.

V and J are TRBV29-1 and TRBJ2-5; D tentatively fits TRBD1 or TRBD2 (5 bases each). The ends were cut back, 4 bases at V and 1 base at J, with 7 bases in the middle. This CDR3 region has 12 residues. CDR1 is SQVTM, CDR2 ANQGSEA, per germline. In DNA form, the CDR3 reads TGCAGCGTTGGTGGGGGCCAAGAGACCCAGTACTTC. Protein product: CSVGGGQETQYF.

The chain has TRBV28 and TRBJ1-2; D not certain. The germline V and J ends were trimmed by 7 bases and 8 bases, with 17 bases remaining between them. This CDR3 is 13 amino acids long. Germline-derived CDR1 and CDR2 are MDHEN and SYDVKM. CDR3 residues: CASTPPGTRGYTF. CDR3 DNA sequence: TGTGCCAGCACTCCGCCGGGCACGAGGGGCTACACCTTC.

The chain employs TRBV10-3 and TRBJ1-6, with a possible D match to TRBD1 (5 bases). The CDR3 consists of 17 residues. The V gene's germline CDR1 is ENHRY and CDR2 SYGVKD. The germline V and J ends were trimmed by 8 bases and 9 bases, with 26 bases remaining between them. CDR3 nucleotide sequence: TGTGCCATCGGGCCGCCAGGAGGCGGGGGTTTCGGTTCACCCCTCCACTTT. It yields the protein CAIGPPGGGGFGSPLHF.

The V and J genes are TRBV5-1 and TRBJ1-6; possibly TRBD1 for D (5 bases). CDR1 is SGHRS and CDR2 is YFSETQ in the germline V gene. This CDR3 spans 15 amino acids. The V end was cut by 0 bases, the J end by 8 bases, with 12 bases between. CDR3 DNA sequence: TGCGCCAGCAGCTTGGCTGGACACAGTTATTCACCCCTCCACTTT. It encodes CASSLAGHSYSPLHF.

This CDR3 is CASSPATGLSGELFF. Written as DNA, the CDR3 is TGTGCCAGTAGTCCGGCAACAGGGTTGTCCGGGGAGCTGTTTTTT. This chain links TRBV19 with TRBJ2-2, with D possibly being TRBD1 (6 bases). Looked up from germline, CDR1 is LNHDA and CDR2 is SQIVND (reference sequence). The length of the CDR3 is 15 residues. Trimming stripped 5 bases from V and 6 bases from J, with 16 bases between.

V gene TRBV7-3 combines with J gene TRBJ1-3; no clear D gene. The CDR3 loop spans 17 amino acids. V lost 1 base, J lost 4 bases, and 17 bases lay in between. CDR1 is SGHTA and CDR2 is FQGTGA in the germline V gene. This CDR3 reads CASSLMHPGGEGNTIYF. The CDR3 coding sequence is TGTGCCAGCAGCTTAATGCACCCGGGCGGGGAGGGAAACACCATATATTTT.

This clone was seen just once. This rearrangement joins TRBV2 to TRBJ1-4; D uncertain. V was cut by 10 bases and J by 0 bases, with 15 bases left in between. The CDR3 totals 15 residues. Germline loops: CDR1 SNHLY, CDR2 FYNNEI. CDR3 nucleotide sequence: TGTGCCACTACCAAATTAACGGCAACTAATGAAAAACTGTTTTTT. Its protein product is CATTKLTATNEKLFF.

J is TRBJ1-6 and V is TRBV2; 9 bases align to TRBD1. Germline V gene data show CDR1 as SNHLY and CDR2 as FYNNEI. This CDR3 region has 18 residues. V was clipped by 8 bases and J by 2 bases; unmatched bases: 13. In DNA form, the CDR3 reads TGTGCCAGCTCGAATCCGGGACAGGGTAGCCCCTATAATTCACCCCTCCACTTT. Its protein product is CASSNPGQGSPYNSPLHF.

The V and J genes are TRBV12-3 or TRBV12-4 and TRBJ1-2; D is undetermined. The CDR3 is 12 amino acids. V gave up 3 bases and J gave up 7 bases, with 9 bases separating them. The CDR3 here is CASSLGRVGYTF. The DNA of the CDR3 is TGTGCCAGCAGTTTGGGGAGGGTTGGCTACACCTTC.

The chain links TRBV2 to TRBJ1-5; perhaps TRBD1 as D (6 bases). This CDR3 is 16 amino acids long. V lost 7 bases to trimming and J lost 2 bases, with 18 bases between them. Germline V gene data show CDR1 as SNHLY and CDR2 as FYNNEI. The CDR3 here is CASTVVGGGGNQPQHF. For the CDR3, the DNA is TGTGCCAGCACCGTAGTCGGGGGCGGGGGCAATCAGCCCCAGCATTTT.

This rearrangement joins TRBV10-3 to TRBJ1-4; 9 bases fit TRBD1. The CDR3 extends over 13 amino acids. Germline CDR1 and CDR2: ENHRY and SYGVKD. J was trimmed by 8 bases and V by 6 bases; bases with no gene match: 4. This CDR3 reads CAIRGQGDEKLFF. The CDR3, as DNA: TGTGCCATCAGGGGACAGGGAGACGAAAAACTGTTTTTT.

This chain joins TRBV7-3 and TRBJ1-4, with 7 bases fitting TRBD1. V lost 10 bases to trimming and J lost 8 bases; unmatched junction nucleotides: 10. Germline V gene lookup returns CDR1 SGHTA and CDR2 FQGTGA. This CDR3 is built from 13 residues. CDR3 DNA: TGTGCCAACCGCGACAGGGCCGAGGAAAAACTGTTTTTT. Translated: CANRDRAEEKLFF.

The chain joins TRBV5-1 to TRBJ2-7; 7 nucleotides align to TRBD2. The germline V gene encodes CDR1 SGHRS and CDR2 YFSETQ. Trimming removed 4 bases from V and 2 bases from J; junction bases left unmatched: 9. This CDR3 comprises 15 residues. CDR3 sequence (DNA): TGCGCCAGCAGCGCCTCGGGCGGGGGAGCCTACGAGCAGTACTTC. It encodes CASSASGGGAYEQYF. The variable domain in full, completed from reference TRBV5-1 and TRBJ2-7, reads KAGVTQTPRYLIKTRGQQVTLSCSPISGHRSVSWYQQTPGQGLQFLFEYFSETQRNKGNFPGRFSGRQFSNSRSEMNVSTLELGDSALYLCASSASGGGAYEQYFGPGTRLTVT.

This rearrangement joins TRBV29-1 to TRBJ1-2, with D possibly being TRBD1 (5 bases). Trimming pared 3 bases from V and 4 bases from J, leaving 15 bases between. CDR3 length equals 14 residues. CDR1 and CDR2 (germline): SQVTM, ANQGSEA. CDR3 loop: CSVDVLGGLYGYTF. The CDR3 bases are TGCAGCGTTGACGTTTTGGGGGGTCTCTATGGCTACACCTTC.